This T cell receptor beta chain was obtained from a study of blood T cell repertoires in COVID-19. About the research overall: In each case, the material was cDNA or gDNA derived from T cells, B-cell-depleted T cells, or PBMCs.

The method was immunoSEQ multiplex PCR; TCRdb's version includes in-frame clones alone and lacks a portion of them. The sample contains about 64,000 clones, roughly four fifths of which appear only once. Trimming cost V 4 bases and J 4 bases, with 9 bases left between them. This CDR3 spans 13 amino acids. The germline CDR1 and CDR2 sequences are SGHNT and YYREEE (reference sequence). The receptor comes from a man older than 75 with acute or convalescent COVID-19. The sample taken for sequencing was peripheral blood. The V gene is TRBV5-4, the J gene TRBJ2-1, with D unresolved. The CDR3 sequence: CASSLERYNEQFF. The CDR3 coding sequence is TGTGCCAGCAGCCTCGAACGGTACAATGAGCAGTTCTTC.